Sequencing of this T cell receptor (beta chain) was carried out in a study of T cells expressing NK-cell markers. Study observations and caveats: Topping the CD3+CD56-NKG2C+ fraction as well were these clonotypes, in a few donors. Of the CD8+ T cell pool in over 5 donors, about 1.0-7.0% was accounted for by dominant NKG2C+ clonotypes.

Production of TCR beta cDNA relied on 5'RACE template switching with UMIs. TCRdb re-called the 5' RACE reads and gives one entry per CDR3 protein, without DNA. Its table records roughly 280,000 distinct CDR3 sequences. In regard to this clonotype: What it binds is not known.

Germline lookup yields CDR1 MDHEN and CDR2 SYDVKM. The CDR3 contains 14 residues. The source of this sequence is a man between 18 and 35 years old in good health. V gene TRBV28 combines with J gene TRBJ2-5. The sequencing input was blood T cells: a sorted CD56 or NKG2C T cell subset, CD4+ or CD8+ T cells, or bulk PBMC T cells (not recorded which). The chain's CDR3 is CASSFRSLVETQYF.